This T cell receptor (beta chain) originates from a study of T cells in Graves' hyperthyroidism and ophthalmopathy. Study observations and caveats: Blood held most thyroid clonotypes expanded above 0.001 frequency.

V gave up 1 base and J gave up 5 bases, with 15 bases separating them. Germline CDR1 is SGHDT and CDR2 is YYEEEE. The CDR3 totals 15 residues. A remark on this clonotype: Its specificity is unknown.

What was amplified from RNA transcripts were TCR beta CDR3 regions. First-round RT-PCR with HTBI primers amplified the TCR CDR3 region. Each CDR3 protein is one row after TCRdb ran MiXCR on the multiplex PCR reads. The table lists roughly 800,000 distinct CDR3 sequences, around 38% of them singletons. Sequencing used blood. This chain links TRBV5-6 with TRBJ2-5, with unresolved D. This clonotype was sampled from a man between 18 and 35 years old with Graves' hyperthyroidism. The CDR3 region is CASSLRLVPQETQYF. The CDR3 coding sequence is TGTGCCAGCAGCTTGAGGCTAGTGCCCCAGGAGACCCAGTACTTC.